The sequence of this T cell receptor (beta chain) was determined in a study of blood T cell repertoires in COVID-19. Study-wide context: Sites across the United States, Italy and Spain contributed samples from acute and convalescent COVID-19. T cells, B-cell-depleted T cells, or PBMCs provided the cDNA or gDNA that served as material.

V shed 5 bases and J shed 0 bases, with 10 bases lying between them. The CDR3 extends over 14 amino acids. In germline, CDR1 is MNHEY, CDR2 SMNVEV (reference sequence). In the authors' workflow: For nucleated cells, counts were estimated from reference gene primer amplification. The repertoire was sequenced with immunoSEQ multiplex PCR; TCRdb's copy has only in-frame clones and lacks some. D and trimming come from the DNA, and the V and J calls and clone size come from that table. The sample consists of about 14,000 clones, approximately 80% of them appearing once. This sequence originates from a woman aged 50 to 60 with active or convalescent COVID-19. The chain uses TRBV27 and TRBJ1-2; D might be TRBD1 (6 bases). Sequenced input: peripheral blood. CDR3 DNA: TGTGCCAGCAGTCCGACAGGAGCTAACTATGGCTACACCTTC. This translates into CASSPTGANYGYTF.